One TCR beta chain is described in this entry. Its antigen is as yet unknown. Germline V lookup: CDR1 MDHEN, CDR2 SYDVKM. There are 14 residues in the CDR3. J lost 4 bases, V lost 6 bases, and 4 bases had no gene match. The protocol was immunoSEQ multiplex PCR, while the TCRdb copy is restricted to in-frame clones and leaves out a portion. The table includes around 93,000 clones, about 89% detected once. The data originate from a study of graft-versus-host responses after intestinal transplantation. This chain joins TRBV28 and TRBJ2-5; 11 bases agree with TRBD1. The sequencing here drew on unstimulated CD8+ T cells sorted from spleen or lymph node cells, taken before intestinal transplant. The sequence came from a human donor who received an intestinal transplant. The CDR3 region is CASSGTGGGETQYF. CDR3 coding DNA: TGTGCCAGCAGCGGGACAGGGGGGGGAGAGACCCAGTACTTC. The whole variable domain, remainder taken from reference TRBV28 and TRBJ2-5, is DVKVTQSSRYLVKRTGEKVFLECVQDMDHENMFWYRQDPGLGLRLIYFSYDVKMKEKGDIPEGYSVSREKKERFSLILESASTNQTSMYLCASSGTGGGETQYFGPGTRLLVL.